This T cell receptor beta chain was retrieved from a study of blood T cells in healthy people across ages. Study-level findings and limits: Per million T cells, TCR beta diversity dropped about linearly as age rose. Total diversity from one million sequenced T cells was likely underestimated. CMV infection status of these donors was not known.

Through a sample-barcoded 5' primer and a J-beta primer mix, a second PCR was run for roughly 6 to 11 cycles. TCRdb reprocessed the 5' RACE reads with MiXCR, giving one entry per CDR3 protein. Counted here are 1.5 million to 2 million distinct CDR3 sequences, about 39% occurring once; the ten biggest clones make up roughly 24%. Of note for this clonotype: Its target is unknown.

The CDR3 spans 15 residues. Germline V gene lookup returns CDR1 SGHRS and CDR2 YFSETQ. Trimming removed 4 bases from V and 3 bases from J, with 16 bases in between. This receptor was taken from a human donor in good health. Sequences were obtained from blood. This chain uses TRBV5-1 with TRBJ1-1; D possibly corresponds to TRBD1 (5 bases). The CDR3 reads CASSIGWGGHTEAFF. The DNA for the CDR3 is TGCGCCAGCAGCATTGGTTGGGGGGGACACACTGAAGCTTTCTTT.